This T cell receptor beta chain was sequenced for a study of shared clonotypes between healthy human individuals. CDR3 length: 13 residues. In germline, CDR1 is SNHLY, CDR2 FYNNEI. Trimming took 6 bases from V and 8 from J, leaving 16 bases between them. This clone was found a few times. TCRdb's table, derived via immunoSEQ multiplex PCR, lists solely in-frame clones and lacks some. The sample gives about 1 million clones, around 74% of which show up once; roughly 1.4% is in the top ten. J is TRBJ1-1 and V is TRBV2; D is uncertain. This clonotype was sampled from a man aged 18 to 30 in good health. Sequenced material: memory CD4+ T cells sorted from blood. Subset in this sample: CD45RA-negative fraction. CDR3 sequence (DNA): TGTGCCAGCAGCCCGCTGGGTATTTGGGAAGCTTTCTTT. It codes for CASSPLGIWEAFF.